These 4 T cell receptor beta chains came from one sample sequenced in a study of blood T cell repertoires in COVID-19. TCRdb keeps only in-frame clones here, not all; method: immunoSEQ multiplex PCR. The sample consists of over 450,000 clones, roughly nine tenths of them appearing once. Sequenced: peripheral blood. The receptors were sampled from a man younger than 35 with COVID-19, enrolled during active disease.

The sample holds one count of this clone. This chain uses TRBV28 with TRBJ1-4; no firm D call. The CDR3 length is 15 residues. V was pared by 2 bases and J by 3 bases, with 10 bases between. The germline CDR1 and CDR2 sequences are MDHEN and SYDVKM. CDR3 amino acids: CASSLESLPNEKLFF. CDR3 nucleotide sequence: TGTGCCAGCAGTTTAGAAAGTCTACCTAATGAAAAACTGTTTTTT.

The rearrangement uses TRBV25-1 and TRBJ2-7, with 8 bases that match TRBD1. Germline-derived CDR1 and CDR2 are MGHDK and SYGVNS. The CDR3 length is 15 residues. V shed 8 bases and J 5 bases; nucleotides not matched to a gene: 14. In DNA form, the CDR3 reads TGTGCCAGCGGACCATCCGGGACAGGCATCCACGAGCAGTACTTC. Translation: CASGPSGTGIHEQYF.

This chain joins TRBV6-4 and TRBJ1-5; unclear D gene. This CDR3 contains 15 residues. Germline CDR1 reads MRHNA; CDR2 reads SNTAGT. Trimming pared 6 bases from V and 1 base from J, leaving 13 bases between. The CDR3 bases are TGTGCCAGCAGCAAAGACGGGGAAAGCAATCAGCCCCAGCATTTT. Protein: CASSKDGESNQPQHF.

The J gene is TRBJ2-7, the V gene TRBV15, with 11 positions matching TRBD1. Germline-derived CDR1 and CDR2 are LNHNV and YYDKDF (reference sequence). Losses at the gene ends were 6 bases for V and 6 bases for J; bases not matched to a gene: 4. The CDR3 has 13 residues. This CDR3 reads CATRRTGGGEQYF. In nucleotides, the CDR3 is TGTGCCACCAGAAGGACAGGGGGCGGCGAGCAGTACTTC.